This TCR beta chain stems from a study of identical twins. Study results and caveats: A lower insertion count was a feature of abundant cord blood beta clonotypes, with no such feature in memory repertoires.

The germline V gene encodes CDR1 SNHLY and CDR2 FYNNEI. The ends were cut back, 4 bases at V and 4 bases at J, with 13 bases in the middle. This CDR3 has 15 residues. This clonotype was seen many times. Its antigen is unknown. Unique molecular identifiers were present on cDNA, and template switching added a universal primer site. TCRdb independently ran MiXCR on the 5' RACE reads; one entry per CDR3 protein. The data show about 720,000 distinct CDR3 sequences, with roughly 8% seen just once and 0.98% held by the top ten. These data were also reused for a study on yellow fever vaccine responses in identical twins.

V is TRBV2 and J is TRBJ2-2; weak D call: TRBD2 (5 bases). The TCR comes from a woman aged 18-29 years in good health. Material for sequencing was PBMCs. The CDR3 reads CASSVRGLGTGELFF. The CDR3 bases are TGTGCCAGCAGTGTACGCGGGCTGGGCACCGGGGAGCTGTTTTTT.